This T cell receptor beta chain came from a study of shared clonotypes between healthy human individuals. General study points: Four donors showed sharing of approximately 4.7% of naive CD4 clonotypes.

The repertoire was sequenced with immunoSEQ multiplex PCR; TCRdb's copy has only in-frame clones and lacks some. Here the sample spans about 380,000 clones, approximately 97% being singletons. V lost 2 bases, J lost 6 bases, and 5 bases stayed unmatched. The CDR3 is made up of 14 amino acids. Per the germline V gene, CDR1 is ENHRY and CDR2 is SYGVKD. CD45RO+ cells were combined with CCR7-negative CD45RA+ TemRA cells to form CD8 memory. On this clone itself: The target antigen is unknown.

The source of this sequence is a man aged 30 to 45 in good health. Input material: memory CD8+ T cells sorted from blood. As for subset: CD45RO+ cells pooled with CCR7-negative TemRA cells. The rearrangement links TRBV10-3 to TRBJ2-3, with TRBD2 matching 7 bases. DNA of the CDR3: TGTGCCATCAGTGAGGGGAGGGGTGCGGATACGCAGTATTTT. Amino acid sequence: CAISEGRGADTQYF.